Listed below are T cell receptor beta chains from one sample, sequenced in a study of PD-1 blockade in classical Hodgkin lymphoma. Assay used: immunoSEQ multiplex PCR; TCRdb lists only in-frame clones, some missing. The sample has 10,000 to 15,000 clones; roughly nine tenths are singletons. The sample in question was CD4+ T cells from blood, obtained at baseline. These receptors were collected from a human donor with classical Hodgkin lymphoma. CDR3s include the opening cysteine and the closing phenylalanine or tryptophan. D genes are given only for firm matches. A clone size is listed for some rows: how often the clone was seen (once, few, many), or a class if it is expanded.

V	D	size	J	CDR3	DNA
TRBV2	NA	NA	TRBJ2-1	CASSEDVAQFF	TGTGCCAGCAGTGAAGATGTAGCGCAGTTCTTC
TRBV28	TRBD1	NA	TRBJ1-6	CAGSYRTGHNSPLHF	TGTGCCGGATCCTACCGGACAGGGCATAATTCACCCCTCCACTTT
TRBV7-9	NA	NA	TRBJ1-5	CASSLDTLGSNQPQHF	TGTGCCAGCAGCCTCGACACCCTCGGGAGCAATCAGCCCCAGCATTTT
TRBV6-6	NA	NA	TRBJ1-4	CASSYYDNEKLFF	TGTGCCAGCAGTTACTATGATAATGAAAAACTGTTTTTT
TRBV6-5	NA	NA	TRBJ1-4	CASSGTGGTNEKLFF	TGTGCCAGCAGCGGAACGGGAGGAACTAATGAAAAACTGTTTTTT
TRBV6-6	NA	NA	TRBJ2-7	CASNRQGLTYEQYF	TGTGCCAGCAACAGACAGGGACTCACCTACGAGCAGTACTTC
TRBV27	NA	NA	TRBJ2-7	CASSFGDYEQYF	TGTGCCAGCAGTTTTGGCGACTACGAGCAGTACTTC
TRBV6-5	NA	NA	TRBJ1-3	CASSSRPSSGNTIYF	TGTGCCAGCAGTTCCCGGCCGAGCTCTGGAAACACCATATATTTT
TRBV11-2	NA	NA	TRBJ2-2	CASSDWSTGELFF	TGTGCCAGCAGTGACTGGAGCACCGGGGAGCTGTTTTTT
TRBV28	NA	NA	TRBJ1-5	CASSLQGKPQHF	TGTGCCAGCAGTCTCCAGGGAAAGCCCCAGCATTTT
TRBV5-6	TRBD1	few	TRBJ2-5	CASSPGQAKTQYF	TGTGCCAGCAGCCCGGGACAGGCAAAGACCCAGTACTTC
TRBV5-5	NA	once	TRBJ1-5	CASSLIWDQPQHF	TGTGCCAGCAGCTTGATTTGGGATCAGCCCCAGCATTTT
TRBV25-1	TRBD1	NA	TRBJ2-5	CASNRGMETQYF	TGTGCCAGCAACAGGGGGATGGAGACCCAGTACTTC
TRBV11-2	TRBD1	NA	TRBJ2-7	CASSTGQGGYEQYF	TGTGCCAGCAGCACGGGACAGGGAGGGTACGAGCAGTACTTC
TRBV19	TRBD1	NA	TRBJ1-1	CASSISAQGAHLEAFF	TGTGCCAGTAGTATATCCGCCCAGGGGGCGCATCTTGAAGCTTTCTTT
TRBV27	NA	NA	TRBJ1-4	CASSPQTSWSGKLFF	TGTGCCAGCAGTCCCCAGACATCATGGTCCGGAAAACTGTTTTTT
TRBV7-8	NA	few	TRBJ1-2	CASSLGQGMTMGGYTF	TGTGCCAGCAGCTTAGGCCAGGGAATGACTATGGGTGGCTACACCTTC
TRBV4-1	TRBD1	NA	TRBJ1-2	CASSRRTGDPYGYTF	TGCGCCAGCAGCCGTCGGACAGGGGACCCCTATGGCTACACCTTC
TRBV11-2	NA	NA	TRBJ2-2	CASSLRGQQTSTGELFF	TGTGCCAGCAGCCTGCGTGGACAGCAAACTAGTACCGGGGAGCTGTTTTTT
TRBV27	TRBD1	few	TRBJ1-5	CASSSGQANLPQHF	TGTGCCAGCAGTTCTGGACAGGCCAATCTCCCCCAGCATTTT
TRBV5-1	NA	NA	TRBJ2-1	CASSLEAPSSYNEQFF	TGCGCCAGCAGCTTGGAGGCGCCCAGCTCCTACAATGAGCAGTTCTTC
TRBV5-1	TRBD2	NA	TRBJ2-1	CASSFWRELDEQFF	TGCGCCAGCAGCTTTTGGCGGGAGCTCGATGAGCAGTTCTTC
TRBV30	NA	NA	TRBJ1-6	CAWRRNRADSPLHF	TGTGCCTGGAGGAGGAACAGGGCCGACTCACCCCTCCACTTT
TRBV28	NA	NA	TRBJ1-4	CASSSIKGVTNEKLFF	TGTGCCAGCAGTTCGATAAAGGGGGTTACTAATGAAAAACTGTTTTTT
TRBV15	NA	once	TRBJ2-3	CATSSRKEANKDTQYF	TGTGCCACCAGCTCAAGAAAAGAAGCGAATAAGGATACGCAGTATTTT
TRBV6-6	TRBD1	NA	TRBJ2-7	CASSSGTVSSYEQYF	TGTGCCAGCAGTTCCGGGACAGTTAGCTCCTACGAGCAGTACTTC
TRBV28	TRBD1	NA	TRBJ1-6	CASSAKVGTGGTYYNSPLHF	TGTGCCAGCAGTGCAAAAGTGGGGACAGGGGGAACGTACTATAATTCACCCCTCCACTTT
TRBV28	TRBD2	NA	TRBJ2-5	CASSQPGLAKETQYF	TGTGCCAGCAGTCAACCGGGACTAGCGAAAGAGACCCAGTACTTC
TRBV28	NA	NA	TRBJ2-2	CASSSTTGELFF	TGTGCCAGCAGTTCCACTACCGGGGAGCTGTTTTTT
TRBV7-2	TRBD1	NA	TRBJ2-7	CASSLSGGLPYEQYF	TGTGCCAGCAGCTTATCAGGGGGCCTCCCCTACGAGCAGTACTTC
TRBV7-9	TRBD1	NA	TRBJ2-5	CASSLRTGAETQYF	TGTGCCAGCAGCTTAAGGACAGGGGCCGAGACCCAGTACTTC
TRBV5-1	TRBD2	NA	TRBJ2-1	CASSLVSRGAFNEQFF	TGCGCCAGCAGCTTGGTTTCGCGGGGGGCCTTTAATGAGCAGTTCTTC
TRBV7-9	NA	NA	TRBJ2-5	CASSLAFGETQYF	TGTGCCAGCAGCTTAGCGTTCGGAGAGACCCAGTACTTC
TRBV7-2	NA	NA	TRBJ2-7	CASSNRDMVYEQYF	TGTGCCAGCAGCAACCGGGACATGGTCTACGAGCAGTACTTC
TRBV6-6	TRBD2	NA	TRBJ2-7	CASSRSGEVYEQYF	TGTGCCAGCAGTCGGAGCGGGGAGGTCTACGAGCAGTACTTC